Below, 24 T cell receptor beta chains from the same sample are listed, as sequenced in a study of blood T cell repertoires in COVID-19. Assay used: immunoSEQ multiplex PCR; TCRdb lists only in-frame clones, some missing. The table has under 250,000 clones, about 87% seen once. The sequenced sample consisted of PBMCs or T cells enriched from blood (not recorded which). Every receptor here comes from a woman in her twenties or thirties with acute COVID-19.

Comment on this clone: Other DNA sequences in this sample translate to the same CDR3. This chain links TRBV3-1 (or the pseudogene TRBV3-2) with TRBJ2-5; 7 bases map to TRBD1. CDR3 size: 13 residues. In germline, CDR1 is LGHDT, CDR2 YNNKEL (reference sequence). V dropped 0 bases and J dropped 5; count of bases not matched to a gene: 0. CDR3 sequence (DNA): TGTGCCAGCAGCCAAGACAGGGGGGAGACCCAGTACTTC. Its translation is CASSQDRGETQYF.

V usage is TRBV7-2 and J usage is TRBJ2-7, with 10 bases aligning to TRBD2. The CDR3 is made up of 16 amino acids. Germline CDR1 SGHTA, CDR2 FQGNSA. Unmatched junction bases numbered 7, after V lost 5 bases and J lost 0 bases. The CDR3 is CASSPRTSGSSYEQYF. The CDR3 DNA is TGTGCCAGCAGCCCTCGGACTAGCGGAAGCTCCTACGAGCAGTACTTC.

The chain employs TRBV28 and TRBJ1-6; D may be TRBD1 (5 bases). CDR1 and CDR2 from the germline V gene are MDHEN and SYDVKM. This CDR3 has 15 amino acids. Trimming left V 7 bases short and J 8 bases short, with 18 bases between. The CDR3 DNA reads TGTGCCAGCACCCTCGTAGTAACGGGGGATTCACCCCTCCACTTT. Translated, it gives CASTLVVTGDSPLHF.

As for this clone: This sample also contains other DNA sequences that code for the same CDR3. The chain recombines TRBV9 with TRBJ1-4; 8 nucleotides match TRBD1. With V trimmed by 8 bases and J by 6 bases, 12 bases remained unmatched. Germline V gene sequence: CDR1 SGDLS, CDR2 YYNGEE. This CDR3 has 15 amino acids. CDR3 residues: CASSQPGQEDEKLFF. The CDR3 region has the DNA TGTGCCAGTAGCCAACCGGGACAGGAGGATGAAAAACTGTTTTTT.

A few counts support this clone. The chain employs TRBV25-1 and TRBJ1-2; 12 bases map to TRBD1. CDR1 and CDR2 from the germline V gene are MGHDK and SYGVNS. The junction had 13 bases not matched to a gene; V was cut back by 5 bases and J by 6 bases. This CDR3 is 17 amino acids long. The CDR3 protein is CASSPGTGGGVFHGYTF. For the CDR3, the DNA is TGTGCCAGCAGTCCCGGGACAGGGGGCGGGGTATTCCATGGCTACACCTTC.

Here the CDR3 reads CASSPPNQPQHF. The CDR3 nucleotides are TGTGCCAGCAGCCCCCCAAATCAGCCCCAGCATTTT. This chain connects TRBV7-9 to TRBJ1-5; D is unclear. The CDR3 sequence is 12 residues long. CDR1 is SEHNR, CDR2 FQNEAQ, per germline (reference sequence). The germline V and J ends were trimmed by 5 bases and 4 bases, with 6 bases remaining between them.

This clone was counted a few times. The chain is built from TRBV2 and TRBJ1-1; D might be TRBD1 (6 bases). Trimming shortened V by 11 bases and J by 4 bases, and 11 bases separated the two germline ends. CDR1 is SNHLY and CDR2 is FYNNEI in the germline V gene. The CDR3 is 11 amino acids. CDR3 loop: CAVQGFTEAFF. CDR3 coding DNA: TGTGCCGTACAGGGTTTCACTGAAGCTTTCTTT.

This clone was observed a few times. This chain joins TRBV24-1 and TRBJ1-2; D call uncertain. The germline CDR1 and CDR2 sequences are KGHDR and SFDVKD. The CDR3 consists of 13 residues. V was trimmed by 5 bases and J by 2 bases, leaving 8 bases between them. CDR3 in DNA: TGTGCCACCAGTGCCGGAGAGAACTATGGCTACACCTTC. Translation: CATSAGENYGYTF.

The gene calls are TRBV4-3 and TRBJ2-2, with 13 bases that match TRBD2. This CDR3 contains 18 residues. V dropped 4 bases and J dropped 4; count of bases not matched to a gene: 9. CDR1 and CDR2 (germline): LGHNA, YSLEER. The CDR3 protein is CASSRRLAGGVTTGELFF. The CDR3 nucleotides are TGCGCCAGCAGCCGACGACTAGCGGGGGGAGTGACCACCGGGGAGCTGTTTTTT.

The rearrangement joins TRBV4-3 to TRBJ2-1; 12 bases align to TRBD1. Germline assignment: CDR1 LGHNA and CDR2 YSLEER. CDR3 length: 16 amino acids. Unmatched junction bases numbered 10, after V lost 5 bases and J lost 8 bases. The CDR3 region has the DNA TGCGCCAGCAGCGAGGGACAGGGGGCGGCGGGTGATGAGCAGTTCTTC. Residues: CASSEGQGAAGDEQFF.

J is TRBJ1-4 and V is TRBV19; D is uncertain. The CDR3 is 15 amino acids. V shed 3 bases and J shed 2 bases, with 10 bases lying between them. Germline-derived CDR1 and CDR2 are LNHDA and SQIVND (reference sequence). The CDR3 protein is CASSMRGPTNEKLFF. Written as DNA, the CDR3 is TGTGCCAGTAGTATGAGAGGGCCGACTAATGAAAAACTGTTTTTT.

With regard to this clone: The junction departs from germline at one end; a sequencing error may be responsible. The J gene is TRBJ1-1, the V gene TRBV5-1, with D possibly matching TRBD1 (5 bases). CDR1 and CDR2 from the germline V gene are SGHRS and YFSETQ. CDR3 length equals 14 residues. CDR3 sequence: CATSSRGGEAEAFF. In nucleotides, the CDR3 is TGCGCCACCAGCTCCCGGGGGGGGGAGGCTGAAGCTTTCTTT.

This sequence joins TRBV27 and TRBJ1-1; 8 bases map to TRBD1. Germline V CDR1 and CDR2: MNHEY, SMNVEV (reference sequence). After removal of 3 bases from V and 3 bases from J, the junction contained 6 bases not matched to a gene. The CDR3 runs to 15 residues. The CDR3 loop is CASSFSQGGYTEAFF. In DNA, the CDR3 is TGTGCCAGCAGTTTTTCACAGGGGGGATACACTGAAGCTTTCTTT.

The rearrangement joins TRBV7-6 to TRBJ2-5; maybe TRBD1 (5 bases). Germline CDR1 is SGHVS and CDR2 is FNYEAQ. The CDR3 totals 13 residues. V lost 6 bases and J lost 3, with 11 bases in between. In DNA, the CDR3 is TGTGCCAGCAGTTCTCCGACAGAAGAGACCCAGTACTTC. It yields the protein CASSSPTEETQYF.

The chain recombines TRBV30 with TRBJ1-5; 8 bases line up with TRBD1. The V and J ends lost 0 bases and 9 bases, in that order; junction bases with no gene match: 4. This CDR3 is 13 amino acids long. Germline CDR1 and CDR2: GTSNPN and SVGIG (reference sequence). The CDR3 sequence is CAWSVRTGTPQHF. CDR3 in DNA: TGTGCCTGGAGTGTACGGACAGGGACGCCCCAGCATTTT.

The V call is TRBV5-1, the J call TRBJ2-7, with 7 nucleotides matching TRBD1. J was trimmed by 7 bases and V by 4 bases; bases with no gene match: 11. CDR3 size: 14 residues. Germline CDR1 is SGHRS and CDR2 is YFSETQ. The CDR3 spells CASSPRQGPGEQYF. In DNA, the CDR3 is TGCGCCAGCAGCCCTCGACAGGGCCCGGGAGAGCAGTACTTC.

This clone was counted once. The rearrangement uses TRBV4-1 and TRBJ1-5; tentative D call: TRBD1 (6 bases). Trimming removed 3 bases from V and 0 bases from J, with 9 bases in between. From germline, CDR1 is MGHRA and CDR2 YSYEKL. CDR3 length: 15 residues. This CDR3 reads CASSQDRNSNQPQHF. DNA for the CDR3: TGCGCCAGCAGCCAGGACAGAAATAGCAATCAGCCCCAGCATTTT.

The gene calls are TRBV5-4 and TRBJ1-2, with 7 bases lining up with TRBD1. V lost 0 bases to trimming and J lost 4 bases; unmatched junction nucleotides: 3. Germline V gives CDR1 SGHNT, CDR2 YYREEE (reference sequence). CDR3 size: 14 residues. This CDR3 is CASSLGGTAYGYTF. The CDR3 nucleotides are TGTGCCAGCAGCTTGGGCGGGACAGCCTATGGCTACACCTTC.

The chain links TRBV12-3 or TRBV12-4 to TRBJ2-7; 9 bases match TRBD1. V dropped 6 bases and J dropped 4; count of bases not matched to a gene: 4. The CDR3 spans 13 residues. The CDR3 is CASSWGTGYEQYF. In DNA, the CDR3 is TGTGCCAGCAGCTGGGGGACAGGGTACGAGCAGTACTTC.

The rearrangement links TRBV7-9 to TRBJ1-3, with 11 bases matching TRBD1. The CDR3 totals 17 residues. Trimming removed 1 base from V and 7 bases from J; junction bases left unmatched: 9. The V gene's germline CDR1 is SEHNR and CDR2 FQNEAQ (reference sequence). CDR3 sequence: CASSLVGTGGFYNTIYF. In DNA form, the CDR3 reads TGTGCCAGCAGCTTAGTTGGGACAGGGGGATTTTATAACACCATATATTTT.

The rearrangement joins TRBV12-3 or TRBV12-4 to TRBJ1-6; D ambiguous. The V end lost 3 bases, the J end lost 11 bases, and 11 bases lay between the germline ends. This CDR3 region has 13 residues. The CDR3 protein is CASSFSGPAPLHF. CDR3 sequence (DNA): TGTGCCAGCAGTTTCTCCGGTCCGGCACCCCTCCACTTT.

This chain joins TRBV30 and TRBJ1-3; D unclear. This CDR3 is 14 amino acids long. Germline V lookup: CDR1 GTSNPN, CDR2 SVGIG (reference sequence). The V gene lost 2 bases and the J gene lost 0 bases, with 8 bases spanning the gap. CDR3 bases: TGTGCCTGGAGTCGCTCAGTCTCTGGAAACACCATATATTTT. Translation gives CAWSRSVSGNTIYF.

The J gene is TRBJ1-4, the V gene TRBV6-5, with D perhaps matching TRBD1 (5 bases). V was pared by 6 bases and J by 4 bases, with 15 bases between. Germline CDR1 is MNHEY and CDR2 is SVGAGI. This CDR3 is built from 15 residues. CDR3 coding DNA: TGTGCCAGCAGAGTAAATCAGGGAAATAATGAAAAACTGTTTTTT. Amino acids: CASRVNQGNNEKLFF.

The chain uses TRBV6-5 and TRBJ2-2; D possibly corresponds to TRBD2 (6 bases). Trimming shortened V by 7 bases and J by 3 bases, and 15 bases separated the two germline ends. The CDR3 covers 15 residues. From germline, CDR1 is MNHEY and CDR2 SVGAGI. CDR3 amino acids: CASNPEPGDTGELFF. The CDR3 coding sequence is TGTGCCAGCAACCCCGAACCGGGAGACACCGGGGAGCTGTTTTTT.